One sample yielded the 10 T cell receptor beta chains listed below, sequenced in a study of regulatory T cells (dated by TCRdb to 2016 to 2019). Library construction relied on the immunoSEQ multiplex PCR assay. The multiplex PCR relied on 52 forward TRBV primers and 13 reverse TRBJ primers, and amplification bias was corrected through assay-based and computational methods. TCRdb mirrors the immuneACCESS table, restricted to in-frame sequences. Some clones are absent from its copies; in checked studies, under half trace to an unresolved V gene, and the reason for the others is unknown. This sample is represented by approximately 29,000 clones; roughly 92% of them were singletons. The ten largest clones capture around 0.98% of the sample. Overall study results and their limits: Conventional CD4+ T cells from CD3G-deficient patients were enriched for hydrophobic residues at CDR3 positions 6 and 7, suggesting more self-reactive specificities.

For these TCRs, the target antigens are not known. The sequencing input was conventional CD4+ T cells sorted from blood. These receptors came from a child under 10 years old with CD3G deficiency.

The rearrangement joins TRBV10-2 to TRBJ2-7; a possible D gene is TRBD2 (6 bases). Germline loops: CDR1 WSHSY, CDR2 SAAADI. The CDR3 consists of 15 residues. Trimming stripped 1 base from V and 3 bases from J, with 13 bases between. The CDR3 sequence is CASSEWGESGYEQYF. CDR3 nucleotide sequence: TGCGCCAGCAGTGAGTGGGGGGAGTCGGGCTACGAGCAGTACTTC.

This chain uses TRBV6-1 with TRBJ1-1; the D gene is possibly TRBD1 (5 bases). CDR3 length: 13 residues. CDR1 MNHNS and CDR2 SASEGT come from the germline V gene. Trimming took off 5 bases at V and 11 bases at J, with 18 bases between the two ends. The CDR3 loop reads CASSYRGRTNAFF. The CDR3 DNA reads TGTGCCAGCAGTTATCGGGGCAGGACAAATGCTTTCTTT.

This sequence joins TRBV20-1 and TRBJ1-1; D gene ambiguous. V lost 2 bases and J 6 bases, leaving 7 bases between the germline ends. Germline CDR1 DFQATT, CDR2 SNEGSKA (reference sequence). CDR3 length: 11 amino acids. The CDR3 sequence is CSARRVAEAFF. The CDR3, as DNA: TGCAGTGCTAGACGCGTGGCTGAAGCTTTCTTT.

This chain uses TRBV28 with TRBJ2-1, with a possible D match to TRBD2 (6 bases). V lost 5 bases to trimming and J lost 10 bases, with 21 bases between them. The CDR3 has 15 amino acids. CDR1 and CDR2 from the germline V gene are MDHEN and SYDVKM. In DNA form, the CDR3 reads TGTGCCAGCAGTCTCCCCTCTCCCGGGAGAGAGGAGCAGTTCTTC. It encodes CASSLPSPGREEQFF.

The chain couples TRBV7-9 to TRBJ2-3, with 9 bases aligning to TRBD2. Losses at the gene ends were 5 bases for V and 4 bases for J; bases not matched to a gene: 13. The CDR3 totals 17 residues. Germline CDR1 and CDR2: SEHNR and FQNEAQ (reference sequence). The CDR3 spells CASSPPGLAGGADTQYF. Here the CDR3 DNA reads TGTGCCAGCAGCCCACCGGGACTAGCTGGTGGGGCAGATACGCAGTATTTT. The variable domain in full, completed from reference TRBV7-9 and TRBJ2-3, reads DTGVSQNPRHKITKRGQNVTFRCDPISEHNRLYWYRQTLGQGPEFLTYFQNEAQLEKSRLLSDRFSAERPKGSFSTLEIQRTEQGDSAMYLCASSPPGLAGGADTQYFGPGTRLTVL.

V and J are TRBV18 and TRBJ2-1; 9 bases fit TRBD2. V lost 1 base and J lost 9; bases outside the gene matches: 7. This CDR3 is 15 amino acids long. Germline CDR1 KGHSH, CDR2 LQKENI. CDR3 nucleotides: TGTGCCAGCTCACCACAGGTAGCGGGAGTAGCTGAGCAGTTCTTC. It yields the protein CASSPQVAGVAEQFF.

The rearrangement joins TRBV28 to TRBJ2-7, with TRBD2 matching 8 bases. This CDR3 is 14 amino acids long. Germline values: CDR1 MDHEN, CDR2 SYDVKM. Trimming cost V 2 bases and J 6 bases; bases outside gene matches: 6. The CDR3 here is CASSLAGTRGEQYF. The CDR3 region has the DNA TGTGCCAGCAGTTTAGCCGGGACTAGGGGCGAGCAGTACTTC.

The rearrangement links TRBV6-1 to TRBJ1-1, with no clear D. The CDR3 sequence is 11 residues long. The germline CDR1 and CDR2 sequences are MNHNS and SASEGT. V gave up 6 bases and J gave up 1 base, with 3 bases separating them. The DNA for the CDR3 is TGTGCCAGCAGGGAGAACACTGAAGCTTTCTTT. Amino acid sequence: CASRENTEAFF.

V is TRBV5-4 and J is TRBJ2-3; 10 nucleotides align to TRBD2. This CDR3 is 19 amino acids long. V shed 4 bases and J 1 base; nucleotides not matched to a gene: 15. Germline V lookup: CDR1 SGHNT, CDR2 YYREEE (reference sequence). In DNA form, the CDR3 reads TGTGCCAGCAGCCCTCGGACTAGCGGTAAGATTGGGGGCACAGATACGCAGTATTTT. This codes for CASSPRTSGKIGGTDTQYF.

V gene TRBV18 combines with J gene TRBJ2-1; a weak D match, TRBD2 (5 bases). V was shortened by 3 bases and J by 7 bases, with 7 bases between the two germline ends. The CDR3 is 12 amino acids. Per the germline V gene, CDR1 is KGHSH and CDR2 is LQKENI. CDR3 residues: CASSPERNEQFF. CDR3 bases: TGTGCCAGCTCACCCGAGCGGAATGAGCAGTTCTTC. Complete variable domain (other parts from reference TRBV18 and TRBJ2-1): NAGVMQNPRHLVRRRGQEARLRCSPMKGHSHVYWYRQLPEEGLKFMVYLQKENIIDESGMPKERFSAEFPKEGPSILRIQQVVRGDSAAYFCASSPERNEQFFGPGTRLTVL.